The subject of this entry is one T cell receptor (beta chain). The data originate from a study of T cell changes during pregnancy in multiple sclerosis. Profiled with immunoSEQ multiplex PCR; TCRdb holds only in-frame clones, not every one. The repertoire holds roughly 47,000 clones, with 94% as singletons. The CDR3 sequence is 13 residues long. Trimming stripped 4 bases from V and 0 bases from J, with 8 bases between. Germline CDR1 and CDR2: SGHRS and YFSETQ. This rearrangement joins TRBV5-1 to TRBJ2-7; a possible D gene is TRBD2 (6 bases). The sequencing here drew on CD8+ T cells from peripheral blood mononuclear cells, taken before pregnancy. The receptor was isolated from a female donor with multiple sclerosis, enrolled in a pregnancy study. CDR3 protein: CASSGGSSYEQYF. In DNA, the CDR3 is TGCGCCAGCAGCGGGGGGTCCTCCTACGAGCAGTACTTC.